This T cell receptor beta chain was documented in a study of T cell clones after liver transplantation. About the research overall: Three of eight recipients were HCV-positive; others had non-autoimmune, non-viral indications.

V was shortened by 4 bases and J by 10 bases, with 16 bases between the two germline ends. This CDR3 has 13 residues. In germline, CDR1 is MGHDK, CDR2 SYGVNS. This clone is a singleton in its sample. Generated by immunoSEQ multiplex PCR, the TCRdb table keeps only in-frame clones and is missing some. This sample has under 150,000 clones, with 75% to 95% found just once. This sequence was found in a human patient who received a liver transplant. Part of the T cell pool may stem from the graft donor. V is TRBV25-1 and J is TRBJ1-1, with D maybe TRBD1 (5 bases). Sequencing used CD4+ T cells from blood, obtained 12 months after liver transplant. The DNA of the CDR3 is TGTGCCAGCAGTGGCGGCTGGGGCGGGGGAGCTTTCTTT. Translated: CASSGGWGGGAFF.